The next 24 T cell receptor beta chains were all read from a single sample in a study of T cells in Graves' hyperthyroidism and ophthalmopathy. Amplification of TCR beta CDR3 regions was performed using RNA transcripts as template. In the first-round RT-PCR of the TCR CDR3, the HTBI primer set was used. Via MiXCR, TCRdb re-called the multiplex PCR reads, giving one row per CDR3 protein. The sample holds about 620,000 distinct CDR3 sequences, about a sixth seen once. Sequenced: blood. These TCRs come from a woman aged 25 to 45 with Graves' hyperthyroidism.

This clonotype was seen only a few times. The chain uses TRBV20-1 and TRBJ1-1; D uncertain. Between the trimmed V and J ends, which lost 0 bases and 5 bases, there was a span of 16 bases. The CDR3 runs 15 residues. CDR1 and CDR2 from the germline V gene are DFQATT and SNEGSKA (reference sequence). CDR3 amino acids: CSAREVLRGGTEAFF. The CDR3 bases are TGCAGTGCTAGAGAGGTTCTACGAGGTGGGACTGAAGCTTTCTTT.

This clonotype was seen a few times. The chain carries TRBV5-5 and TRBJ2-5; 8 bases match TRBD2. With V trimmed by 0 bases and J by 1 base, 5 bases remained unmatched. Germline V gene lookup returns CDR1 SGHKS and CDR2 YYEKEE (reference sequence). CDR3 size: 16 residues. The CDR3 coding sequence is TGTGCCAGCAGCTTGGTGGCCGGGGGGGGCCAAGAGACCCAGTACTTC. Residues: CASSLVAGGGQETQYF.

The rearrangement uses TRBV7-2 and TRBJ2-1, with a weak D call TRBD1 (6 bases). Germline-derived CDR1 and CDR2 are SGHTA and FQGNSA. The CDR3 covers 15 residues. The V end was cut by 11 bases, the J end by 4 bases, with 21 bases between. CDR3 protein: CAGTFERGFYNEQFF. The CDR3 bases are TGTGCCGGCACCTTCGAAAGGGGGTTTTACAATGAGCAGTTCTTC.

The table lists this clonotype with many counts. This rearrangement joins TRBV28 to TRBJ2-7; D is possibly TRBD2 (5 bases). The CDR3 is made up of 14 amino acids. Deletions cut 6 bases from V and 4 bases from J, with 16 bases between. Per the germline V gene, CDR1 is MDHEN and CDR2 is SYDVKM. The CDR3 DNA reads TGTGCCAGCAGGGAGGTGACCTCACCGTACGAGCAGTACTTC. Amino acid sequence: CASREVTSPYEQYF.

This clonotype was detected many times. The genes are TRBV3-1 and TRBJ2-1, with 7 bases lining up with TRBD2. The CDR3 sequence is 16 residues long. V was pared by 0 bases and J by 6 bases, with 8 bases of the junction left unmatched. CDR1 is LGHDT, CDR2 YNNKEL, per germline (reference sequence). The CDR3 DNA sequence: TGTGCCAGCAGCCAAGAAGGTTGGAGCGGGACCAATGAGCAGTTCTTC. The encoded protein is CASSQEGWSGTNEQFF.

There are a few counts of this clonotype. The V call is TRBV2, the J call TRBJ1-5; the D is unclear. V lost 6 bases and J 6 bases, leaving 15 bases between the germline ends. Germline-derived CDR1 and CDR2 are SNHLY and FYNNEI. This CDR3 contains 14 residues. The CDR3 DNA reads as TGTGCCAGCAGAAGAGAGTCTTGGAGTCAGCCCCAGCATTTT. This sequence encodes CASRRESWSQPQHF.

This clonotype was seen at least ten times. This chain connects TRBV28 to TRBJ2-2; no firm D call. Germline lookup yields CDR1 MDHEN and CDR2 SYDVKM. The CDR3 is 15 amino acids. Trimming cost V 10 bases and J 0 bases, with 15 bases left between them. This CDR3 reads CAIKSASANTGELFF. The DNA of the CDR3 is TGTGCCATCAAGAGTGCAAGCGCGAACACCGGGGAGCTGTTTTTT.

The rearrangement uses TRBV18 and TRBJ2-3, with D tentatively TRBD1 (6 bases). V lost 2 bases, J lost 0 bases, and 18 bases lay in between. The CDR3 runs to 18 residues. CDR1 KGHSH and CDR2 LQKENI come from the germline V gene. The CDR3: CASSPNFARGMSTDTQYF. The CDR3 DNA reads as TGTGCCAGCTCACCAAATTTCGCTAGGGGGATGAGCACAGATACGCAGTATTTT.

This clonotype showed up many times. CDR3 sequence (DNA): TGTGCCAGCAGTTCCTCAGGGGCGCAATCACCCCTCCACTTT. Protein: CASSSSGAQSPLHF. The chain is built from TRBV28 and TRBJ1-6; tentative D call: TRBD1 (6 bases). The germline V and J ends were trimmed by 4 bases and 10 bases, with 14 bases remaining between them. The CDR3 has 14 residues. The germline gives CDR1 MDHEN, CDR2 SYDVKM.

This clonotype was recorded at least ten times. This chain links TRBV7-8 with TRBJ2-7, with D tentatively TRBD1 (6 bases). V lost 5 bases and J lost 5, with 19 bases in between. This CDR3 region has 15 residues. The V gene's germline CDR1 is SGHVS and CDR2 FQNEAQ. CDR3 protein: CASSAPTGLGDEQYF. In nucleotides, the CDR3 is TGTGCCAGCAGCGCTCCGACAGGACTCGGGGACGAGCAGTACTTC.

About this clonotype itself: A much larger clone differs from this one at a single base, so this may be a read error. The CDR3 region has the DNA TGCGCCAGCAGCCAAGAGAGGGGCCATCAGCCCCAGCATTTT. The encoded protein is CASSQERGHQPQHF. The chain joins TRBV4-1 to TRBJ1-5, with a possible D match to TRBD1 (5 bases). The germline V gene encodes CDR1 MGHRA and CDR2 YSYEKL. V lost 0 bases to trimming and J lost 5 bases, with 8 bases between them. This CDR3 region has 14 residues.

The V and J genes are TRBV4-3 and TRBJ2-3; 9 bases fit TRBD2. The CDR3 has 20 residues. Unmatched junction bases numbered 19, after V lost 1 base and J lost 5 bases. Germline lookup yields CDR1 LGHNA and CDR2 YSLEER. CDR3 protein: CASSQVILAGMGTSRDTQYF. The CDR3 DNA reads TGCGCCAGCAGCCAAGTAATACTAGCGGGCATGGGAACAAGTAGAGATACGCAGTATTTT.

The chain recombines TRBV6-5 with TRBJ1-5; D perhaps matches TRBD1 (5 bases). Germline lookup yields CDR1 MNHEY and CDR2 SVGAGI. Trimming took 0 bases from V and 7 from J, leaving 13 bases between them. The CDR3 covers 15 residues. CDR3 in amino acids: CASSYSGAGNQPQHF. CDR3 nucleotide sequence: TGTGCCAGCAGTTACTCTGGGGCAGGGAACCAGCCCCAGCATTTT.

This chain joins TRBV4-1 and TRBJ1-1; D possibly corresponds to TRBD1 (6 bases). CDR1 is MGHRA, CDR2 YSYEKL, per germline. V was shortened by 6 bases and J by 1 base, with 21 bases between the two germline ends. This CDR3 has 17 amino acids. For the CDR3, the DNA is TGCGCCAGCAGGATAAGAGATGATGGACAGAAGAACACTGAAGCTTTCTTT. Protein sequence: CASRIRDDGQKNTEAFF.

Points on this clonotype: This sequence may be a read error, since a much larger clone differs from it by one base. The rearrangement links TRBV3-1 to TRBJ2-1; a possible D gene is TRBD2 (5 bases). CDR1 and CDR2 from the germline V gene are LGHDT and YNNKEL (reference sequence). The CDR3 contains 16 residues. CDR3 region: CAGSQEVSGRKNEQFF. In DNA form, the CDR3 reads TGTGCCGGCAGCCAAGAGGTCAGCGGACGCAAAAATGAGCAGTTCTTC.

This clonotype has only a few counts. This chain uses TRBV15 with TRBJ1-4; D unclear. This CDR3 is 10 amino acids long. Germline CDR1 reads LNHNV; CDR2 reads YYDKDF (reference sequence). Trimming left V 3 bases short and J 8 bases short, with 1 base between. The CDR3 nucleotides are TGTGCCACCAGCAGGGAAAAACTGTTTTTT. It yields the protein CATSREKLFF.

This clonotype was counted ten times or more. The gene calls are TRBV12-3 or TRBV12-4 and TRBJ2-1, with 8 bases fitting TRBD1. V was clipped by 1 base and J by 6 bases; unmatched bases: 5. The CDR3 totals 15 residues. The CDR3 sequence: CASSLGQGFFNEQFF. For the CDR3, the DNA is TGTGCCAGCAGTTTAGGACAGGGGTTCTTCAATGAGCAGTTCTTC.

This clonotype has ten or more counts. The J gene is TRBJ1-4, the V gene TRBV3-1, with D tentatively TRBD1 (5 bases). The V and J ends lost 3 bases and 8 bases respectively, with 13 bases between them. This CDR3 region has 14 residues. Germline V gives CDR1 LGHDT, CDR2 YNNKEL (reference sequence). CDR3 residues: CASSQGGGNEKLFF. Here the CDR3 DNA reads TGTGCCAGCAGCCAGGGCGGGGGAAACGAAAAACTGTTTTTT.

There are a few counts of this clonotype. This chain uses TRBV3-1 with TRBJ1-1; tentative D call: TRBD1 (6 bases). The V end lost 4 bases, the J end lost 5 bases, and 20 bases lay between the germline ends. The CDR3 covers 16 residues. Germline CDR1 LGHDT, CDR2 YNNKEL (reference sequence). This CDR3 reads CASSLGYGGRGTEAFF. The CDR3 DNA reads TGTGCCAGCAGCCTAGGGTATGGGGGGCGCGGAACTGAAGCTTTCTTT. Looking up the rest from reference TRBV3-1 and TRBJ1-1 gives the full variable domain: DTAVSQTPKYLVTQMGNDKSIKCEQNLGHDTMYWYKQDSKKFLKIMFSYNNKELIINETVPNRFSPKSPDKAHLNLHINSLELGDSAVYFCASSLGYGGRGTEAFFGQGTRLTVV.

This clonotype was seen ten or more times. The J gene is TRBJ1-5, the V gene TRBV7-2, with D uncertain. Trimming removed 2 bases from V and 1 base from J, with 6 bases in between. The CDR3 has 14 residues. Germline CDR1 SGHTA, CDR2 FQGNSA. The CDR3, as DNA: TGTGCCAGCAGCTTAAGTCAGAGCAATCAGCCCCAGCATTTT. Translated, it gives CASSLSQSNQPQHF.

The sample holds a few counts of this clonotype. The V and J genes are TRBV6-6 and TRBJ2-2; D might be TRBD1 or TRBD2, each matching 5 bases. The CDR3 is 14 residues long. Germline V gene lookup returns CDR1 MNHNY and CDR2 SVGAGI (reference sequence). The V and J ends lost 2 bases and 3 bases respectively, with 7 bases between them. CDR3 nucleotide sequence: TGTGCCAGCAGTTACGGGGGTTACACCGGGGAGCTGTTTTTT. Translation: CASSYGGYTGELFF.

There are a few counts of this clonotype. The CDR3 sequence is CASSLLGPANTGELFF. The CDR3, as DNA: TGTGCCAGCAGCTTACTGGGGCCTGCGAACACCGGGGAGCTGTTTTTT. The V and J genes are TRBV11-2 and TRBJ2-2, with D possibly matching TRBD1 (5 bases). Trimming left V 2 bases short and J 0 bases short, with 10 bases between. CDR1 and CDR2 from the germline V gene are SGHAT and FQNNGV. The CDR3 has 16 residues.

The V and J genes are TRBV5-4 and TRBJ2-3; 10 bases are shared with TRBD2. CDR3 size: 15 residues. Germline V gene sequence: CDR1 SGHNT, CDR2 YYREEE (reference sequence). The V and J ends lost 6 bases and 5 bases, in that order; junction bases with no gene match: 9. The CDR3 region has the DNA TGTGCCAGCACCGATCCTAGCGGGAGTGGAGATACGCAGTATTTT. As protein: CASTDPSGSGDTQYF.

Many counts were recorded for this clonotype. This chain joins TRBV7-8 and TRBJ2-1; possibly TRBD1 for D (6 bases). CDR1 and CDR2 (germline): SGHVS, FQNEAQ. The CDR3 has 17 residues. V lost 5 bases, J lost 7 bases, and 24 bases lay in between. The CDR3 DNA sequence: TGTGCCAGCAGCCCGTTGCCGGGACAAAGAAGACGGAATGAGCAGTTCTTC. The encoded protein is CASSPLPGQRRRNEQFF.